Listed below are T cell receptor beta chains from one sample, sequenced in a study of cytomegalovirus exposure and HLA in healthy donors. The repertoire was sequenced with immunoSEQ multiplex PCR; TCRdb's copy has only in-frame clones and lacks some. The table records roughly 140,000 clones, over 60% of them present only once. Material for sequencing was PBMCs. The origin of the receptors is a woman aged 25 to 39 in good health and CMV-seropositive. Each CDR3 is given with its conserved first and last residue. The order of the fields is J gene, clone size, V gene, D gene, CDR3 protein, CDR3 DNA. A D gene is named only where the DNA matches it firmly. Some rows have no size entry. The others give once, few or many, or a class for an expanded clone.

TRBJ1-1 | NA | TRBV25-1 | TRBD1 | CASGRTGTEAFF | TGTGCCAGCGGCCGGACAGGAACTGAAGCTTTCTTT
TRBJ2-5 | NA | TRBV6-5 | NA | CASSYSETQYF | TGTGCCAGCAGTTATTCGGAGACCCAGTACTTC
TRBJ2-1 | NA | TRBV7-9 | TRBD1 | CASSERGDRGNNEQFF | TGTGCCAGCAGCGAAAGAGGGGACAGGGGAAACAATGAGCAGTTCTTC
TRBJ1-1 | once | TRBV6-6 | TRBD1 | CASSYFTGGTEAFF | TGTGCCAGCAGTTACTTCACAGGGGGCACTGAAGCTTTCTTT
TRBJ1-3 | NA | TRBV4-1 | TRBD1 | CASSQDRGRGTAGNTIYF | TGCGCCAGCAGCCAAGATCGAGGCAGGGGGACTGCTGGAAACACCATATATTTT
TRBJ2-2 | NA | TRBV15 | NA | CATSRDVRGTGELFF | TGTGCCACCAGCAGAGACGTCAGGGGCACCGGGGAGCTGTTTTTT
TRBJ2-6 | once | TRBV4-1 | NA | CASSHPTGGSGANVLTF | TGCGCCAGCAGCCACCCGACAGGCGGGTCTGGGGCCAACGTCCTGACTTTC
TRBJ2-6 | NA | TRBV13 | TRBD1 | CASSLVTGGPSGANVLTF | TGTGCCAGCAGCTTAGTAACAGGGGGCCCGTCTGGGGCCAACGTCCTGACTTTC
TRBJ2-1 | NA | TRBV7-6 | TRBD2 | CASSRLAGSPSYNEQFF | TGTGCCAGCAGCAGACTAGCGGGAAGTCCTTCCTACAATGAGCAGTTCTTC
TRBJ2-3 | NA | TRBV6-4 | TRBD2 | CASSETSGGADTQYF | TGTGCCAGCAGTGAGACTAGCGGGGGGGCAGATACGCAGTATTTT
TRBJ2-7 | NA | TRBV2 | TRBD2 | CANRGASGNFYGSYEQYF | TGTGCCAATCGAGGGGCTAGCGGGAACTTCTATGGGTCCTACGAGCAGTACTTC
TRBJ2-1 | NA | TRBV10-3 | NA | CAISERLDSNEQFF | TGTGCCATCAGTGAACGACTAGATTCCAATGAGCAGTTCTTC
TRBJ2-2 | once | TRBV5-1 | TRBD1 | CASSPTGTGDTGELFF | TGCGCCAGCAGCCCGACCGGGACAGGGGACACCGGGGAGCTGTTTTTT
TRBJ1-2 | NA | TRBV9 | NA | CASSVAGFAGSGYTF | TGTGCCAGCAGCGTAGCGGGATTCGCGGGGTCCGGCTACACCTTC
TRBJ1-2 | few | TRBV28 | NA | CASSSFRTYGYTF | TGTGCCAGCAGTTCCTTTAGGACTTATGGCTACACCTTC
TRBJ2-5 | NA | TRBV5-1 | NA | CASSLGQLVTEQYF | TGCGCCAGCAGCTTGGGACAACTAGTGACGGAGCAGTACTTC
TRBJ1-2 | few | TRBV2 | NA | CASSDPMEGQANYGYTF | TGTGCCAGCAGTGATCCGATGGAGGGGCAAGCTAACTATGGCTACACCTTC
TRBJ1-2 | NA | TRBV5-1 | NA | CASSLEGMVANYGYTF | TGCGCCAGCAGCTTGGAGGGGATGGTAGCTAACTATGGCTACACCTTC
TRBJ2-3 | NA | TRBV6-4 | TRBD1 | CASRRLELPGGLGDTQYF | TGTGCCAGCAGACGCTTGGAGCTTCCAGGGGGCCTTGGAGATACGCAGTATTTT
TRBJ2-3 | NA | TRBV30 | NA | CAWRRDTTDTQYF | TGTGCCTGGAGGAGGGATACCACAGATACGCAGTATTTT
TRBJ2-1 | NA | TRBV7-3 | TRBD2 | CASSPGLAGNYNEQFF | TGTGCCAGCAGCCCGGGACTAGCGGGGAATTACAATGAGCAGTTCTTC
TRBJ2-5 | NA | TRBV5-1 | NA | CASSLFSGQETQYF | TGCGCCAGCAGCTTGTTCAGCGGTCAAGAGACCCAGTACTTC
TRBJ1-2 | NA | TRBV6-1 | NA | CASSGPGGALGYTF | TGTGCCAGCAGCGGACCGGGGGGGGCTCTTGGCTACACCTTC
TRBJ1-3 | few | TRBV19 | NA | CASSRGSSSGNTIYF | TGTGCCAGTAGTCGAGGTTCTAGCTCTGGAAACACCATATATTTT
TRBJ2-7 | NA | TRBV7-2 | TRBD1 | CASSPDRARSYEQYF | TGTGCCAGCAGCCCGGACAGGGCCCGGTCCTACGAGCAGTACTTC
TRBJ1-6 | NA | TRBV13 | NA | CASSPGVRYPPLHF | TGTGCCAGCAGCCCCGGGGTACGCTACCCACCCCTCCACTTT
TRBJ1-2 | NA | TRBV19 | NA | CASSIVGDYGYTF | TGTGCCAGTAGTATAGTCGGAGATTATGGCTACACCTTC
TRBJ2-7 | NA | TRBV5-6 | TRBD1 | CASSPPGQDYEQYF | TGTGCCAGCAGCCCTCCGGGACAGGACTACGAGCAGTACTTC
TRBJ1-5 | few | TRBV18 | TRBD1 | CASSPGDRGAQPQHF | TGTGCCAGCTCACCAGGGGACAGGGGTGCCCAGCCCCAGCATTTT
TRBJ2-3 | few | TRBV4-2 | NA | CASSQEGVRTDTQYF | TGTGCCAGCAGCCAAGAAGGGGTAAGGACAGATACGCAGTATTTT
TRBJ1-2 | NA | TRBV6-5 | NA | CASSFTGRGVGYTF | TGTGCCAGCAGTTTCACCGGGAGGGGGGTTGGCTACACCTTC
TRBJ2-7 | NA | TRBV27 | TRBD2 | CASTESGGAAYEQYF | TGTGCCAGCACCGAGAGCGGGGGTGCCGCTTACGAGCAGTACTTC
TRBJ1-1 | NA | TRBV5-1 | NA | CASSEANTEAFF | TGCGCCAGCAGCGAGGCGAACACTGAAGCTTTCTTT
TRBJ2-7 | few | TRBV6-6 | TRBD1 | CASSYPGQGYEQYF | TGTGCCAGCAGTTATCCGGGACAGGGTTACGAGCAGTACTTC
TRBJ1-6 | NA | TRBV5-6 | TRBD1 | CASSLNPGQWNSPLHF | TGTGCCAGCAGCTTGAACCCGGGACAGTGGAATTCACCCCTCCACTTT
TRBJ1-4 | NA | TRBV5-4 | NA | CASSLGAGGANEKLFF | TGTGCCAGCAGCTTGGGGGCCGGGGGAGCTAATGAAAAACTGTTTTTT
TRBJ1-5 | many | TRBV19 | NA | CASSSGGGTNQPQHF | TGTGCCAGTAGTTCGGGAGGGGGGACGAATCAGCCCCAGCATTTT
TRBJ1-6 | NA | TRBV4-1 | TRBD1 | CASSQGGGRNSPLHF | TGCGCCAGCAGCCAAGGAGGGGGCAGGAATTCACCCCTCCACTTT
TRBJ2-3 | NA | TRBV9 | NA | CASSVEGTSTDTQYF | TGTGCCAGCAGCGTAGAAGGGACTAGCACAGATACGCAGTATTTT
TRBJ1-1 | few | TRBV6-5 | TRBD1 | CASSQIRDSETEAFF | TGTGCCAGCAGTCAAATCCGGGACAGTGAAACTGAAGCTTTCTTT
TRBJ1-1 | NA | TRBV9 | TRBD1 | CASSVGYRGDTEAFF | TGTGCCAGCAGCGTAGGGTACAGGGGGGACACTGAAGCTTTCTTT
TRBJ2-1 | few | TRBV5-1 | TRBD2 | CASSLDGTRSDEQFF | TGCGCCAGCAGCTTGGACGGGACTAGATCCGATGAGCAGTTCTTC
TRBJ2-5 | NA | TRBV29-1 | TRBD1 | CSVEGQGTETQYF | TGCAGCGTTGAAGGACAGGGGACAGAGACCCAGTACTTC
TRBJ2-7 | few | TRBV15 | NA | CATSPSGAGGHEQYF | TGTGCCACCAGTCCCTCTGGGGCTGGGGGCCACGAGCAGTACTTC
TRBJ1-1 | NA | TRBV5-1 | NA | CASSFDRPNTEAFF | TGCGCCAGCAGCTTCGACAGACCGAACACTGAAGCTTTCTTT
TRBJ1-2 | NA | TRBV18 | TRBD1 | CASSPPGQGGYGYTF | TGTGCCAGCTCACCTCCGGGACAGGGGGGTTATGGCTACACCTTC
TRBJ1-1 | NA | TRBV30 | NA | CAWSRQEGTEAFF | TGTGCCTGGAGTCGGCAGGAGGGCACTGAAGCTTTCTTT
TRBJ2-1 | few | TRBV2 | TRBD1 | CASSGGTGPYNEQFF | TGTGCCAGCAGCGGTGGGACAGGTCCCTACAATGAGCAGTTCTTC
TRBJ2-7 | NA | TRBV27 | NA | CASSPSTGYVSYEQYF | TGTGCCAGCAGTCCTTCAACAGGGTACGTTTCCTACGAGCAGTACTTC
TRBJ1-2 | once | TRBV10-3 | NA | CAISESLQQGRKDGYTF | TGTGCCATCAGTGAGTCCCTGCAACAGGGCCGCAAGGATGGCTACACCTTC
TRBJ2-3 | NA | TRBV5-1 | TRBD2 | CASSLGMTSGSTDTQYF | TGCGCCAGCAGCTTGGGGATGACTAGCGGGAGCACAGATACGCAGTATTTT
TRBJ2-3 | NA | TRBV6-1 | TRBD2 | CASSAWGGGSTDTQYF | TGTGCCAGCAGTGCCTGGGGGGGAGGCAGCACAGATACGCAGTATTTT
TRBJ2-7 | few | TRBV29-1 | TRBD2 | CSVRGGSSYEQYF | TGCAGCGTTCGGGGGGGAAGCTCCTACGAGCAGTACTTC
TRBJ1-4 | NA | TRBV6-5 | TRBD1 | CASRSGGNEKLFF | TGTGCCAGCAGGTCAGGGGGTAATGAAAAACTGTTTTTT